Below, 17 T cell receptor beta chains from the same sample are listed, as sequenced in a study of response to subunit inactivated influenza vaccine. MiXCR, applied by TCRdb to the RT-PCR reads, yields one record per CDR3 protein. The top ten clones hold about an eighth of a sample with 450,000 to 600,000 distinct CDR3 sequences, less than 7.5% of them seen once. The input for sequencing was PBMCs from blood, taken 23 months after vaccination. All receptors derive from a man aged 50-75 years who received an inactivated influenza vaccine.

The V and J genes are TRBV6-2 or TRBV6-3 and TRBJ1-5, with TRBD1 matching 7 bases. CDR1 MNHEY and CDR2 SVGEGT come from the germline V gene. This CDR3 region has 16 residues. V was pared by 7 bases and J by 2 bases, with 11 bases of the junction left unmatched. The CDR3 DNA sequence: TGTGCCAGCACCACGGACAGGCATGTTGGCAATCAGCCCCAGCATTTT. Translated, it gives CASTTDRHVGNQPQHF.

The gene calls are TRBV20-1 and TRBJ1-1; 9 bases are shared with TRBD1. V was pared by 6 bases and J by 3 bases, with 11 bases of the junction left unmatched. CDR3 length equals 15 residues. Germline V CDR1 and CDR2: DFQATT, SNEGSKA (reference sequence). Written as DNA, the CDR3 is TGCAGTGCCAATCCGACAGGGGGTCGGGACACTGAAGCTTTCTTT. Its protein is CSANPTGGRDTEAFF.

This clonotype was counted many times. The V and J genes are TRBV5-1 and TRBJ1-2; no definite D call. The CDR3 totals 11 residues. The germline gives CDR1 SGHRS, CDR2 YFSETQ. Deletions cut 0 bases from V and 13 bases from J, with 10 bases between. The CDR3: CASSLDGRTTF. The CDR3 coding sequence is TGCGCCAGCAGCTTGGATGGACGGACCACCTTC. Filled out from reference TRBV5-1 and TRBJ1-2, the complete variable domain reads KAGVTQTPRYLIKTRGQQVTLSCSPISGHRSVSWYQQTPGQGLQFLFEYFSETQRNKGNFPGRFSGRQFSNSRSEMNVSTLELGDSALYLCASSLDGRTTFGSGTRLTVV.

This clonotype has a handful of counts. The chain links TRBV20-1 to TRBJ2-1; D ambiguous. The CDR3 sequence is 12 residues long. The germline gives CDR1 DFQATT, CDR2 SNEGSKA (reference sequence). Trimming removed 2 bases at V and 3 bases at J, with 5 bases between. CDR3 nucleotides: TGCAGTGCTAGACTAGGCTACAATGAGCAGTTCTTC. Its protein is CSARLGYNEQFF.

This clonotype was counted at least ten times. This chain links TRBV12-3 or TRBV12-4 with TRBJ1-1, with a possible D match to TRBD1 (6 bases). Trimming removed 2 bases from V and 5 bases from J, with 15 bases in between. CDR3 size: 15 residues. CDR3 sequence: CASSLKAGAWTEAFF. As DNA, the CDR3 is TGTGCCAGCAGTTTAAAGGCAGGGGCTTGGACTGAAGCTTTCTTT.

The CDR3 DNA reads as TGCAGTGCTAGAGGTTTGGGGAGCTCCTACAATGAGCAGTTCTTC. It translates to CSARGLGSSYNEQFF. This chain connects TRBV20-1 to TRBJ2-1; a possible D gene is TRBD2 (5 bases). The length of the CDR3 is 15 residues. Trimming took 1 base from V and 0 from J, leaving 10 bases between them. CDR1 is DFQATT, CDR2 SNEGSKA, per germline (reference sequence).

This clonotype was counted only a few times. The rearrangement links TRBV7-2 to TRBJ2-3, with TRBD1 matching over 9 bases. Trimming took 2 bases from V and 6 from J; bases not matched to a gene: 12. Germline V gene sequence: CDR1 SGHTA, CDR2 FQGNSA. The CDR3 is made up of 17 amino acids. The CDR3 spells CASSLFNPGQGKDTQYF. DNA of the CDR3: TGTGCCAGCAGCTTATTTAACCCGGGACAGGGAAAGGATACGCAGTATTTT.

This clonotype showed up just a few times. The chain joins TRBV20-1 to TRBJ1-1; perhaps TRBD1 as D (6 bases). Germline lookup yields CDR1 DFQATT and CDR2 SNEGSKA (reference sequence). This CDR3 has 12 amino acids. V lost 5 bases and J 6 bases, leaving 13 bases between the germline ends. The CDR3 is CSAATGFPEAFF. The CDR3 region has the DNA TGCAGTGCTGCTACAGGGTTTCCTGAAGCTTTCTTT.

This clonotype has at least ten counts. The J gene is TRBJ2-7, the V gene TRBV2; TRBD2 might be the D (6 bases). CDR1 SNHLY and CDR2 FYNNEI come from the germline V gene. The CDR3 has 14 residues. V was trimmed by 3 bases and J by 3 bases, leaving 12 bases between them. The CDR3 is CASSEGSSGYEQYF. CDR3 in DNA: TGTGCCAGCAGTGAGGGGAGTAGCGGCTACGAGCAGTACTTC.

The chain joins TRBV10-3 to TRBJ2-6; tentative D call: TRBD1 (6 bases). Deletions cut 6 bases from V and 1 base from J, with 13 bases between. This CDR3 region has 16 residues. Germline lookup yields CDR1 ENHRY and CDR2 SYGVKD. DNA of the CDR3: TGTGCCATCAGGGGAAGGACAGCTTCTGGGGCCAACGTCCTGACTTTC. Protein: CAIRGRTASGANVLTF.

In its sample, this clonotype was seen many times. V is TRBV7-2 and J is TRBJ2-4, with D perhaps given as TRBD1 or TRBD2 (6 bases each). Trimming removed 2 bases at V and 5 bases at J, with 16 bases between. Germline assignment: CDR1 SGHTA and CDR2 FQGNSA. CDR3 size: 16 residues. The CDR3 DNA reads as TGTGCCAGCAGCTTACCAAGGGGGGTAGTGCAAAACATTCAGTACTTC. Its protein product is CASSLPRGVVQNIQYF.

Of note for this clonotype: Sequence at one end of the junction differs from germline and may be a read error. The V call is TRBV20-1, the J call TRBJ2-1; D perhaps matches TRBD1 (6 bases). CDR1 and CDR2 (germline): DFQATT, SNEGSKA (reference sequence). The CDR3 totals 15 residues. The DNA of the CDR3 is TGCTGTGCTAGAGCACTGGGACGACAGGACAATGAGCAGTTCTTC. It specifies CCARALGRQDNEQFF.

This clonotype turned up a few times. This chain connects TRBV7-2 to TRBJ1-6; 7 bases line up with TRBD1. CDR1 SGHTA and CDR2 FQGNSA come from the germline V gene. J lost 10 bases, V lost 5 bases, and 14 bases had no gene match. The length of the CDR3 is 16 residues. The CDR3 sequence: CASSPLQGGAGSPLHF. In DNA form, the CDR3 reads TGTGCCAGCAGCCCCCTCCAGGGGGGAGCAGGATCACCCCTCCACTTT.

Only a few counts were recorded for this clonotype. The gene calls are TRBV20-1 and TRBJ1-1, with a tentative D call TRBD1 (5 bases). Germline assignment: CDR1 DFQATT and CDR2 SNEGSKA (reference sequence). V was clipped by 4 bases and J by 5 bases, with 17 bases between them. This CDR3 has 14 residues. CDR3: CSAMRGGVGTEAFF. Here the CDR3 DNA reads TGCAGTGCTATGAGGGGCGGGGTAGGGACTGAAGCTTTCTTT.

The gene calls are TRBV20-1 and TRBJ1-1; D is possibly TRBD1 (6 bases). The CDR3 is 15 residues long. Germline V gene lookup returns CDR1 DFQATT and CDR2 SNEGSKA (reference sequence). V was pared by 5 bases and J by 1 base, with 17 bases between. The CDR3: CSAPRPGQPNTEAFF. The CDR3 region has the DNA TGCAGTGCTCCCCGACCCGGACAGCCGAACACTGAAGCTTTCTTT.

This clonotype occurred many times. The V gene is TRBV20-1, the J gene TRBJ2-5; D may correspond to TRBD1 or TRBD2 (5 bases each). Germline CDR1 is DFQATT and CDR2 is SNEGSKA (reference sequence). V was pared by 6 bases and J by 1 base, with 9 bases between. This CDR3 region has 12 residues. The CDR3 nucleotides read TGCAGTGCCGGGGCAGTCCAAGAGACCCAGTACTTC. This encodes CSAGAVQETQYF.

This clonotype was detected only a few times. The chain joins TRBV20-1 to TRBJ1-5; TRBD1 matches 9 bases. There are 16 residues in the CDR3. Germline loops: CDR1 DFQATT, CDR2 SNEGSKA (reference sequence). Unmatched junction bases numbered 16, after V lost 3 bases and J lost 10 bases. The CDR3: CSARPSTGGHRGPQHF. CDR3 nucleotide sequence: TGCAGTGCTAGGCCGAGTACAGGGGGCCATAGGGGTCCCCAGCATTTT.